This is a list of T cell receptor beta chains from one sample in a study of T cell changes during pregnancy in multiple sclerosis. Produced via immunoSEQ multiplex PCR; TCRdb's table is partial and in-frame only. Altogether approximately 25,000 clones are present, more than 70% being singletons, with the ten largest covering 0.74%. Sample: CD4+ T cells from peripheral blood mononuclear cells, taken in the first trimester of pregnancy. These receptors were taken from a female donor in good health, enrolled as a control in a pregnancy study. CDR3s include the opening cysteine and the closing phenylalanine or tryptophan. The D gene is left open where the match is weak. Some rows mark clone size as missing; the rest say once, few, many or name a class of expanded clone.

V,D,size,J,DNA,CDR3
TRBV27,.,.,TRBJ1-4,TGTGCCAGCAGTTTGGCGGGGGGAGGTGAAAAACTGTTTTTT,CASSLAGGGEKLFF
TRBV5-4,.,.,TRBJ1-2,TGTGCCAGCAGCTTGACCTCACAGGTATCCACCTTC,CASSLTSQVSTF
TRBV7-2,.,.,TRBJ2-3,TGTGCCAGCAGCTTGGGGCAGGGGATTACTAGCACAGATACGCAGTATTTT,CASSLGQGITSTDTQYF
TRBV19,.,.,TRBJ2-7,TGTGCCAGTAGTATGAACGGGAACTACGAGCAGTACTTC,CASSMNGNYEQYF
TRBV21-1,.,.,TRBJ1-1,TGTGCCAGCAGCAAATCCCCCACGACAGGGGGCACTGAAGCTTTCTTT,CASSKSPTTGGTEAFF
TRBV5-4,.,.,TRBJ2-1,TGTGCCAGCAGCTTGGGACTGGGAGAATATGAGCAGTTCTTC,CASSLGLGEYEQFF
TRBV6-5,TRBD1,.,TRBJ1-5,TGTGCCAGCAGTTACGACAGGGTACGCGATCAGCCCCAGCATTTT,CASSYDRVRDQPQHF
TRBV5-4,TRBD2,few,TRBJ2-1,TGTGCCAGCAGCGCAGTGGGGACTAGAAACTACAATGAGCAGTTCTTC,CASSAVGTRNYNEQFF
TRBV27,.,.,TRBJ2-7,TGTGCCAGCAGTTTACTTTCTGTAACTTACGAGCAGTACTTC,CASSLLSVTYEQYF
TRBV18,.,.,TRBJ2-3,TGTGCCAGCTCACCAGTCGGTACCCCAGATACGCAGTATTTT,CASSPVGTPDTQYF
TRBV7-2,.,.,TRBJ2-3,TGTGCCAGCAGCTTAGTGGGTGTCGGGCGGGGTTCAGATACGCAGTATTTT,CASSLVGVGRGSDTQYF
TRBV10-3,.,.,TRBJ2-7,TGTGCCATCAGTGATAGCGGCAGGGGGTTGAGCGAGCAGTACTTC,CAISDSGRGLSEQYF
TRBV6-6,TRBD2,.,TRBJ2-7,TGTGCCAGCAGTTACGGGGGAGCGGGGGAGCAGTACTTC,CASSYGGAGEQYF
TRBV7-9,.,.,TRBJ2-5,TGTGCCAGCAGCGTACAGGGCTATGGAGAGACCCAGTACTTC,CASSVQGYGETQYF
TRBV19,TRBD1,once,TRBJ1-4,TGTGCCAGTAGTGTCACAGGGGGCTATGAAAAACTGTTTTTT,CASSVTGGYEKLFF
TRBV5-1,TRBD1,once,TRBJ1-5,TGCGCCAGCAGCCCCTCGGGCAGGGGGAATCAGCCCCAGCATTTT,CASSPSGRGNQPQHF
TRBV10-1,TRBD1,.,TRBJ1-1,TGCGCCAGCAGCCCCGACAGGGGGGAAACTGAAGCTTTCTTT,CASSPDRGETEAFF
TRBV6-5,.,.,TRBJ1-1,TGTGCCAGCAGGCCTCTTACAGGAATTGGCACTGAAGCTTTCTTT,CASRPLTGIGTEAFF
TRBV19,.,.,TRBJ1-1,TGTGCCAGTAGCACATCGGCCCTAAAGGGGGCTTTCTTT,CASSTSALKGAFF
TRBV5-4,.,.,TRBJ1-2,TGTGCCAGCTCAGGGGACCGCTATGGCTACACCTTC,CASSGDRYGYTF
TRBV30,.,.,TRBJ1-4,TGTGCCTGGAGTGTACTTGGAGGGGTTGGTAATGAAAAACTGTTTTTT,CAWSVLGGVGNEKLFF
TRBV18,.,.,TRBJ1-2,TGTGCCAGCTCACCAACGAGTGATGGCTACACCTTC,CASSPTSDGYTF
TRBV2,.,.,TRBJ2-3,TGTGCCAGCAGTGTGTCCCTGGGACTCACAGATACGCAGTATTTT,CASSVSLGLTDTQYF
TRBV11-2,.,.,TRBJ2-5,TGTGCCAGCAGCAACGGGCCCTTACAGGGTCGGCAAGAGACCCAGTACTTC,CASSNGPLQGRQETQYF
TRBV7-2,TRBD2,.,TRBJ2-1,TGTGCCAGCACCGTAGGCGGACTAGTATCGTACAATGAGCAGTTCTTC,CASTVGGLVSYNEQFF
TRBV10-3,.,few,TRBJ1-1,TGTGCCATCAGTGAGTCGGGCGGGGGGCGAGGTGACACTGAAGCTTTCTTT,CAISESGGGRGDTEAFF